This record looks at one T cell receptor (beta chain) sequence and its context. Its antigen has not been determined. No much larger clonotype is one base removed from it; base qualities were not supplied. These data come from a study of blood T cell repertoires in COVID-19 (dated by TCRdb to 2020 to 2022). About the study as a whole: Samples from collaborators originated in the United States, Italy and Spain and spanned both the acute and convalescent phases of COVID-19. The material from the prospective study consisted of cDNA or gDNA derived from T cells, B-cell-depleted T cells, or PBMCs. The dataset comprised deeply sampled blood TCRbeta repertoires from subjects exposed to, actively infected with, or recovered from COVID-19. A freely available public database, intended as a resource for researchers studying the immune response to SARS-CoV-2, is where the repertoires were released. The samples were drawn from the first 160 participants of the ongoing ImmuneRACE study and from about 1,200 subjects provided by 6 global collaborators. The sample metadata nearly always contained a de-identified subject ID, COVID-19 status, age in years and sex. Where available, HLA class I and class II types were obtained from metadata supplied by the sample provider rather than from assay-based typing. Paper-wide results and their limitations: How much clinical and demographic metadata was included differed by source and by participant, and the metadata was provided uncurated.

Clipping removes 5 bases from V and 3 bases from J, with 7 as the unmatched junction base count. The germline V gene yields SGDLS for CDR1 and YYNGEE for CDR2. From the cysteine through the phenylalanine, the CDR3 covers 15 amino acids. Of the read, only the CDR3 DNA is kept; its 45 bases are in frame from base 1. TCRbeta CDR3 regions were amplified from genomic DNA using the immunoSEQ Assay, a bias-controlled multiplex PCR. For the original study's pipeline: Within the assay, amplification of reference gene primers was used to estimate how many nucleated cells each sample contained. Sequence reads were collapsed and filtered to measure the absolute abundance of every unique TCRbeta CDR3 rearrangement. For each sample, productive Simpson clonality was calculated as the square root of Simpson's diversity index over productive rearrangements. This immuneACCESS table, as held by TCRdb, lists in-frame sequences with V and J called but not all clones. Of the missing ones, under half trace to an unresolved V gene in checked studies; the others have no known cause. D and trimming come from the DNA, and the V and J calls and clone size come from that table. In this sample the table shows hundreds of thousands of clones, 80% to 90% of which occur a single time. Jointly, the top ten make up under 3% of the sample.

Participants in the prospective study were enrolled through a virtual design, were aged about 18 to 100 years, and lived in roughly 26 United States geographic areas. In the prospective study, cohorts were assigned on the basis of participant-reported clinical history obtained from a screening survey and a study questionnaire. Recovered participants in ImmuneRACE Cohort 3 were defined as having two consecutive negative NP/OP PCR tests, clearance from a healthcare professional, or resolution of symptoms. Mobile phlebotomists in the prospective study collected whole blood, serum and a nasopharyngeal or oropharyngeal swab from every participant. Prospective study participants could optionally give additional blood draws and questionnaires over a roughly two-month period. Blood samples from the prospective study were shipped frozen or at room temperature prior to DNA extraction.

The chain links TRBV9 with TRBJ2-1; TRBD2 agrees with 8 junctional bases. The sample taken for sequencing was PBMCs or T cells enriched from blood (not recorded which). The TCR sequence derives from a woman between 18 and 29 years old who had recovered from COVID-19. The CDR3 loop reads CASSVRGGGYNEQFF. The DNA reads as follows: TGTGCCAGCAGTGTTCGGGGGGGCGGCTACAATGAGCAGTTCTTC.